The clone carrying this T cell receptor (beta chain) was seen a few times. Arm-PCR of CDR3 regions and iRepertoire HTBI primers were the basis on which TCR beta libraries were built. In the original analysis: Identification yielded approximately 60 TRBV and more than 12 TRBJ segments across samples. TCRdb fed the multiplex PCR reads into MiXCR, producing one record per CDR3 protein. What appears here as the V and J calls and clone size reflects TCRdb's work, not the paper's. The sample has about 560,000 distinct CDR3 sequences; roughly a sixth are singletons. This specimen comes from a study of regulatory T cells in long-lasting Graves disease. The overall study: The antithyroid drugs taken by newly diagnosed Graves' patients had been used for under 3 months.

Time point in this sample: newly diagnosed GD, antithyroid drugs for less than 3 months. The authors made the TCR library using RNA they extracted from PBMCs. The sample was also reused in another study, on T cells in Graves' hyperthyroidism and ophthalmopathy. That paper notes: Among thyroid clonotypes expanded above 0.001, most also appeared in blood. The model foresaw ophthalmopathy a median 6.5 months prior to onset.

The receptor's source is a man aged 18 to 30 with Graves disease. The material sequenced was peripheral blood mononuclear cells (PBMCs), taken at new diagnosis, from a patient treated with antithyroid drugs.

For the CDR3, the DNA is TGTGCCAGCAGCTTAGCCAGGGTGGCGCCCTACGAGCAGTACTTC. As protein: CASSLARVAPYEQYF. The V call is TRBV7-8, the J call TRBJ2-7, with a weak D call TRBD1 (5 bases). The germline gives CDR1 SGHVS, CDR2 FQNEAQ. The CDR3 has 15 residues. Trimming shortened V by 0 bases and J by 2 bases, and 11 bases separated the two germline ends.